This entry concerns a single T cell receptor (beta chain). The antigen is unknown. This sample stems from a study of T cells in Graves' hyperthyroidism and ophthalmopathy. A NOSPECS grade of at least 4, a Clinical Activity Score of at least 3 and duration under 3 months were recorded in ophthalmopathy patients. Uncontrolled infection, other autoimmune disease, pregnancy or lactation led to exclusion. It was RNA transcripts that yielded the amplified TCR beta CDR3 regions. First-round RT-PCR with HTBI primers amplified the TCR CDR3 region. TCRdb reanalysed the multiplex PCR reads using MiXCR and keeps one entry per CDR3 protein. The sample holds 500,000 or so distinct CDR3 sequences; roughly 18% are singletons and the top ten take under 20%. In germline, CDR1 is MDHEN, CDR2 SYDVKM. CDR3 length: 14 residues. V lost 5 bases, J lost 7 bases, and 17 bases lay in between. Whole-study results and caveats: Most expanded thyroid clonotypes above 0.001 recurred in blood. Stable hyperthyroidism was separated from ophthalmopathy by a model based on 13 V-J features.

The chain joins TRBV28 to TRBJ2-5; TRBD1 might be the D (5 bases). The origin of this receptor is a woman aged 18-29 years with Graves' ophthalmopathy. Sequenced sample: blood. CDR3 loop: CASSLQGDEGTQYF. Written as DNA, the CDR3 is TGTGCCAGCAGTCTCCAGGGCGACGAAGGGACCCAGTACTTC.